Detailed here is one T cell receptor (beta chain). As yet, its antigen is unknown. CDR1 and CDR2 (germline): SQVTM, ANQGSEA. With V trimmed by 0 bases and J by 2 bases, 15 bases remained unmatched. The CDR3 contains 20 residues. The data were taken from a study of cytomegalovirus exposure and HLA in healthy donors. Findings and limits, study-wide: A link between a missense DCLRE1C variant and TCR beta V- and J-gene trimming emerged from a later analysis. A later analysis found that most CMV-associated TCR beta chains appeared HLA-restricted. For most TCR beta V segments, an earlier analysis put the productive rate at about 90% or about 30% of the time.

It was with 60 Vbeta and 13 Jbeta primers that the PCR ran. Repertoires were generated with immunoSEQ multiplex PCR, while TCRdb's copy carries only in-frame clones and drops some. This sample has under 200,000 clones; 80% to 85% occur once, and the top ten carry 1.9%. The TCR sequence derives from a young man in good health and CMV-seronegative. Sequenced sample: PBMCs. This sequence joins TRBV29-1 and TRBJ2-3, with 12 bases matching TRBD2. CDR3 DNA sequence: TGCAGCGTTGAAGACCCGCCTAGCGGGGGGGAAAGTGGGGTCACAGATACGCAGTATTTT. Translating gives CSVEDPPSGGESGVTDTQYF.